One sample yielded the 14 T cell receptor beta chains listed below, sequenced in a study of T-cell reconstitution after alpha-beta-depleted transplantation in children. Preparing the TCRbeta library involved the use of unique molecular identifiers. TCRdb analysed the PCR reads with MiXCR anew, one entry per CDR3 protein. The sample yields around 500,000 distinct CDR3 sequences, around 12% seen once. This sample comprised PBMCs from the stem cell graft donor, obtained from the stem cell graft. Every receptor here comes from a human donor who donated a stem cell graft to a child with combined immunodeficiency.

The chain uses TRBV7-8 and TRBJ1-1; maybe TRBD1 (5 bases). The CDR3 contains 18 residues. V was pared by 4 bases and J by 7 bases, with 28 bases between. Looked up from germline, CDR1 is SGHVS and CDR2 is FQNEAQ. The CDR3 nucleotides are TGTGCCAGCAGCTATCGCTCCCCGACAGTGGGTGGACCCTTTGAAGCTTTCTTT. Its translation: CASSYRSPTVGGPFEAFF.

The chain recombines TRBV7-9 with TRBJ2-1; a weak D match, TRBD1 (6 bases). Trimming cost V 7 bases and J 7 bases, with 17 bases left between them. CDR3 size: 14 residues. Germline lookup yields CDR1 SEHNR and CDR2 FQNEAQ (reference sequence). The CDR3, as DNA: TGTGCCAGCACACACGAAATCAGGGGTAATGAGCAGTTCTTC. This sequence encodes CASTHEIRGNEQFF.

This clonotype has at least ten counts. The rearrangement uses TRBV24-1 and TRBJ2-1, with 10 bases lining up with TRBD2. This CDR3 has 13 amino acids. Germline lookup yields CDR1 KGHDR and CDR2 SFDVKD. Trimming took 8 bases from V and 7 from J; bases not matched to a gene: 4. CDR3 amino acids: CATNSGRRNEQFF. The CDR3 coding sequence is TGTGCCACCAATAGCGGGAGGAGGAATGAGCAGTTCTTC.

In this sample, this clonotype turned up many times. V usage is TRBV12-3 or TRBV12-4 and J usage is TRBJ1-1, with D possibly TRBD1 on 6 matching bases. This CDR3 spans 17 amino acids. V was trimmed by 5 bases and J by 1 base, leaving 20 bases between them. CDR3 sequence reads: CASSPRTTLGANTEAFF. CDR3 DNA: TGTGCCAGCAGTCCCCGGACAACTTTGGGGGCGAACACTGAAGCTTTCTTT.

This clonotype was recorded a few times. The chain couples TRBV3-1 to TRBJ2-7; unclear D gene. Germline values: CDR1 LGHDT, CDR2 YNNKEL (reference sequence). Trimming stripped 3 bases from V and 4 bases from J, with 7 bases between. The CDR3 runs 12 residues. The CDR3 spells CASSHLKYEQYF. CDR3 DNA sequence: TGTGCCAGCAGCCACTTAAAATACGAGCAGTACTTC.

The chain links TRBV10-3 to TRBJ2-5; tentatively, D is TRBD2 (5 bases). Germline lookup yields CDR1 ENHRY and CDR2 SYGVKD. This CDR3 contains 13 residues. Deletions cut 5 bases from V and 2 bases from J, with 9 bases between. The CDR3 loop is CAISSGTQETQYF. CDR3 DNA sequence: TGTGCCATCAGTTCGGGAACACAAGAGACCCAGTACTTC.

This clonotype was counted between two and nine times. The chain is built from TRBV5-1 and TRBJ2-2, with a possible D match to TRBD2 (6 bases). The V and J ends lost 8 bases and 5 bases respectively, with 7 bases between them. Per the germline V gene, CDR1 is SGHRS and CDR2 is YFSETQ. The CDR3 has 11 amino acids. CDR3 in DNA: TGCGCCAGTCGGGAGACCGGGGAGCTGTTTTTT. Translation gives CASRETGELFF. The entire variable domain, with the rest obtained from reference TRBV5-1 and TRBJ2-2, is as follows: KAGVTQTPRYLIKTRGQQVTLSCSPISGHRSVSWYQQTPGQGLQFLFEYFSETQRNKGNFPGRFSGRQFSNSRSEMNVSTLELGDSALYLCASRETGELFFGEGSRLTVL.

The chain is built from TRBV6-1 and TRBJ2-7; D perhaps matches TRBD2 (5 bases). Germline CDR1 MNHNS, CDR2 SASEGT. The CDR3 is made up of 16 amino acids. V lost 0 bases to trimming and J lost 3 bases, with 15 bases between them. The CDR3 loop is CASSEAISRSGYEQYF. CDR3 DNA: TGTGCCAGCAGTGAAGCGATCTCACGGAGCGGCTACGAGCAGTACTTC.

In its sample, this clonotype was seen many times. The chain is built from TRBV3-1 and TRBJ2-3, with 8 bases identical to TRBD2. The CDR3 length is 14 residues. V shed 8 bases, J shed 4 bases, and the junction held 8 bases outside the gene matches. Germline CDR1 is LGHDT and CDR2 is YNNKEL (reference sequence). CDR3 residues: CASGAGLGADTQYF. Here the CDR3 DNA reads TGTGCCAGCGGCGCGGGACTAGGGGCAGATACGCAGTATTTT.

The genes are TRBV9 and TRBJ2-7; D call uncertain. V was cut by 0 bases and J by 4 bases, with 14 bases left in between. From germline, CDR1 is SGDLS and CDR2 YYNGEE. This CDR3 comprises 15 residues. CDR3 sequence: CASSVDGSVSYEQYF. The CDR3, as DNA: TGTGCCAGCAGCGTAGATGGGTCGGTTTCTTACGAGCAGTACTTC.

The chain couples TRBV6-2 or TRBV6-3 to TRBJ2-3, with D hard to call. The CDR3 has 16 residues. The germline V gene encodes CDR1 MNHEY and CDR2 SVGEGT. The V gene lost 7 bases and the J gene lost 5 bases, with 22 bases spanning the gap. The CDR3 DNA follows: TGTGCCAGCACCAAGGAACTTCGTCTAAGTAAAGATACGCAGTATTTT. Protein: CASTKELRLSKDTQYF.

The CDR3 region has the DNA TGCAGTGCCTCGGGGGTATCACCCCTCCACTTT. It encodes CSASGVSPLHF. This chain links TRBV20-1 with TRBJ1-6; perhaps TRBD1 as D (5 bases). Trimming removed 6 bases from V and 10 bases from J, with 10 bases in between. This CDR3 contains 11 residues. Germline V gene data show CDR1 as DFQATT and CDR2 as SNEGSKA (reference sequence).

This chain joins TRBV25-1 and TRBJ1-2, with D tentatively TRBD1 (5 bases). This CDR3 is built from 15 residues. V lost 1 base and J 4 bases, leaving 13 bases between the germline ends. CDR1 is MGHDK, CDR2 SYGVNS, per germline. CDR3 DNA sequence: TGTGCCAGCAGTGAATCGCGGGGGGAGGCCTATGGCTACACCTTC. This sequence encodes CASSESRGEAYGYTF.

This clonotype was found many times. The J gene is TRBJ1-1, the V gene TRBV12-3 or TRBV12-4; D not certain. The CDR3 is 13 amino acids. V was clipped by 1 base and J by 4 bases, with 7 bases between them. The CDR3 spells CASSLGVVTEAFF. CDR3 coding DNA: TGTGCCAGCAGTTTAGGGGTAGTCACTGAAGCTTTCTTT.